Described below is a single TCR beta chain sequence and its context. What it binds is unknown. Data came from immunoSEQ multiplex PCR; TCRdb stores just in-frame clones and leaves some out. The sample includes 160,000 or so clones, about nine tenths of them seen just once. This sample is drawn from a study of T cell responses to AZD1222 COVID-19 vaccine. Study-wide findings and caveats: In the spike-specific TCR repertoire, nearly half reportedly target unmutated variant regions.

Trimming cost V 4 bases and J 6 bases; bases outside gene matches: 8. Germline V CDR1 and CDR2: MNHEY, SMNVEV (reference sequence). This CDR3 is 16 amino acids long. The clonotype was recovered from an adult in good health. This chain joins TRBV27 and TRBJ2-1, with TRBD2 identical over 11 bases. Sequenced material: peripheral blood, taken on day 0 of AZD1222 vaccination. For the CDR3, the DNA is TGTGCCAGCAGTTCCCCCCGGGGACTAGCGGTCAATGAGCAGTTCTTC. Encoded protein: CASSSPRGLAVNEQFF.